The entry below describes one T cell receptor beta chain. Here immunoSEQ multiplex PCR was the method, and the copy in TCRdb shows in-frame clones only, minus some. The sample holds more than 150,000 clones, around 90% seen once. This sample is drawn from a study of blood T cell repertoires in COVID-19. Study in general: Nucleic acid was either cDNA or gDNA, and it came from T cells, B-cell-depleted T cells, or PBMCs.

The germline V gene has CDR1 LNHDA and CDR2 SQIVND (reference sequence). V lost 10 bases and J lost 7, with 22 bases in between. The CDR3 has 14 residues. The sequenced material came from peripheral blood. The rearrangement links TRBV19 to TRBJ1-2; possibly TRBD1 for D (6 bases). This receptor was identified in a man aged 60 to 75 with acute or convalescent COVID-19. The chain's CDR3 is CATDHRGTPGGYTF. The CDR3 DNA reads as TGTGCCACCGACCACCGAGGGACACCGGGTGGCTACACCTTC.